This TCR beta chain is from a study of identical twins. Study findings and constraints: Excess sharing between twins was weaker in beta out-of-frame sequences. In cord blood, abundant beta clonotypes had fewer insertions; memory showed no trend. Analyses of zero insertions could, in part, be confounded by invariant MAIT and iNKT cells.

TCRdb itself ran the 5' RACE reads through MiXCR, one entry per CDR3 protein. The sample has about 100,000 distinct CDR3 sequences; about 5.6% are singletons. Germline values: CDR1 ENHRY, CDR2 SYGVKD. J was trimmed by 4 bases and V by 3 bases; bases with no gene match: 3. The CDR3 runs to 14 residues. There are many counts of this clonotype. Its antigen is undetermined. Every sampled donor was Caucasian and healthy. Sequencing used memory T cells sorted from blood. The source of this sequence is a woman aged 45-65 years in good health. The gene calls are TRBV10-3 and TRBJ1-1; 9 nucleotides agree with TRBD1. The CDR3 nucleotides are TGTGCCATCAGTGACTCGACAGGGGGCACTGAAGCTTTCTTT. As protein: CAISDSTGGTEAFF.